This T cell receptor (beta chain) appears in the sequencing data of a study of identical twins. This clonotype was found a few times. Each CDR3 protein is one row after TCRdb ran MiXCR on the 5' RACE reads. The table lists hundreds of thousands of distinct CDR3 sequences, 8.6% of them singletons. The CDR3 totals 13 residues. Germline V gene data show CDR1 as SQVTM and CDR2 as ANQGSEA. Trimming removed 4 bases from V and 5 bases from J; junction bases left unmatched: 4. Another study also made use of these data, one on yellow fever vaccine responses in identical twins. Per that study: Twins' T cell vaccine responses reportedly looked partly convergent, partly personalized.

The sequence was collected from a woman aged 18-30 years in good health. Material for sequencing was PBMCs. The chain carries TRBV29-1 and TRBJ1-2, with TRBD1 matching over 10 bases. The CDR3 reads CSVGRDRGYGYTF. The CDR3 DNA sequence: TGCAGCGTTGGGAGGGACAGGGGATATGGCTACACCTTC. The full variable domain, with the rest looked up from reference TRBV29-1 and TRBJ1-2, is SAVISQKPSRDICQRGTSLTIQCQVDSQVTMMFWYRQQPGQSLTLIATANQGSEATYESGFVIDKFPISRPNLTFSTLTVSNMSPEDSSIYLCSVGRDRGYGYTFGSGTRLTVV.